A single TCR beta chain is shown here with its context. The antigen is undetermined. This entry is derived from a study of OX40 agonist ivuxolimab in advanced cancers. Study information: Dose-escalation patients suffered from hepatocellular carcinoma, melanoma, renal cell or head and neck cancer.

Regarding the study as a whole: More expanded clones were found, on average, in CD8+ than in CD4+ T cells.

TCRdb's copy holds only in-frame clones and misses some; the assay was immunoSEQ multiplex PCR. The sample includes tens of thousands of clones, 94% of them seen just once. The CDR3 is made up of 16 amino acids. Germline trimming cut 6 bases from V and 5 bases from J; bases unmatched to any gene: 14. Germline V lookup: CDR1 KGHSH, CDR2 LQKENI. Samples were taken at baseline and on day 1 of cycles 4 and 7. The material was CD4+ or CD8+ T cells sorted from blood, obtained in a trial of the OX40 agonist ivuxolimab. V gene TRBV18 combines with J gene TRBJ2-5; 8 bases align to TRBD2. The clonotype comes from an adult with an advanced solid tumor such as melanoma, head and neck, liver or kidney cancer. Here the CDR3 reads CASSLRLAGGGETQYF. The DNA for the CDR3 is TGTGCCAGCTCTCTTCGTCTAGCGGGCGGTGGGGAGACCCAGTACTTC. The full variable domain, completed using reference TRBV18 and TRBJ2-5, is NAGVMQNPRHLVRRRGQEARLRCSPMKGHSHVYWYRQLPEEGLKFMVYLQKENIIDESGMPKERFSAEFPKEGPSILRIQQVVRGDSAAYFCASSLRLAGGGETQYFGPGTRLLVL.